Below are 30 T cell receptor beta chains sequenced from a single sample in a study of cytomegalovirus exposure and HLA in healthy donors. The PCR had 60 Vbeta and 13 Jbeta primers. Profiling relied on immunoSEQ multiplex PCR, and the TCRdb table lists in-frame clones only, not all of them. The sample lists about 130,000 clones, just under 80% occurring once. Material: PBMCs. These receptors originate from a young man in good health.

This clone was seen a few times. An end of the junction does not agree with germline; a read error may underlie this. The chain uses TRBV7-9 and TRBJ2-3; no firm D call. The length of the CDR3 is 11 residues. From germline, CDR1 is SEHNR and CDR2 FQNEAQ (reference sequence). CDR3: CSSTPRDTQYF. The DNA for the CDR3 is TGTTCCAGCACCCCCCGAGATACGCAGTATTTT.

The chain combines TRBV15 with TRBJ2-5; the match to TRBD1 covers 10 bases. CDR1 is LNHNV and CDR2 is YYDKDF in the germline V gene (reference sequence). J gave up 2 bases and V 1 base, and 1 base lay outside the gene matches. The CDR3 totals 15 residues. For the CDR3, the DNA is TGTGCCACCAGCAGAGGGACAGGGGGACAAGAGACCCAGTACTTC. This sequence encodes CATSRGTGGQETQYF.

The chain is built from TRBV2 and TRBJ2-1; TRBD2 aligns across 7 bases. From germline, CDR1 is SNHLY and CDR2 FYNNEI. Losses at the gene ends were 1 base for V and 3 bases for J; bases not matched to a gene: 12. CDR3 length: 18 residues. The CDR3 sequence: CASSEGGAELAVYNEQFF. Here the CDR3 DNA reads TGTGCCAGCAGTGAAGGAGGGGCGGAGCTAGCGGTCTACAATGAGCAGTTCTTC.

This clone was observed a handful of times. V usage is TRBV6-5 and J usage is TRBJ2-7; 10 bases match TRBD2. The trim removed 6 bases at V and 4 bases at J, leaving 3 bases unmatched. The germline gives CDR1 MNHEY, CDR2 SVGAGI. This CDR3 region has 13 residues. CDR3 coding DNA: TGTGCCAGCAGAAAGCGGGAGGGTTACGAGCAGTACTTC. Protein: CASRKREGYEQYF.

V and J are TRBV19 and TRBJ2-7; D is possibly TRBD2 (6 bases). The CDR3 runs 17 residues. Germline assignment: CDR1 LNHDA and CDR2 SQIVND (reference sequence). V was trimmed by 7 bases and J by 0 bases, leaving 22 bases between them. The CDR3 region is CASTSLKEGPLSYEQYF. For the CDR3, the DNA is TGTGCCAGTACCTCTCTCAAGGAGGGCCCCCTCTCCTACGAGCAGTACTTC.

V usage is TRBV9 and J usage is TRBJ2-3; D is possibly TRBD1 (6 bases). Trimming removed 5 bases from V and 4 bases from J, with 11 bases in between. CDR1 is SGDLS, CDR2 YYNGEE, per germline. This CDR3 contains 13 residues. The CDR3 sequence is CASRSGQSDTQYF. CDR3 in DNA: TGTGCCAGCAGATCAGGACAGTCAGATACGCAGTATTTT. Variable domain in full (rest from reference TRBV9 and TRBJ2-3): DSGVTQTPKHLITATGQRVTLRCSPRSGDLSVYWYQQSLDQGLQFLIQYYNGEERAKGNILERFSAQQFPDLHSELNLSSLELGDSALYFCASRSGQSDTQYFGPGTRLTVL.

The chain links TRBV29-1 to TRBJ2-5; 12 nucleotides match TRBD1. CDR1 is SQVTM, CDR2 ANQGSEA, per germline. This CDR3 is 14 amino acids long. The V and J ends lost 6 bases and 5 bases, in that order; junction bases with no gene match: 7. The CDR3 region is CSVSRDRGRETQYF. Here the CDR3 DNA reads TGCAGCGTCTCAAGGGACAGGGGGCGGGAGACCCAGTACTTC.

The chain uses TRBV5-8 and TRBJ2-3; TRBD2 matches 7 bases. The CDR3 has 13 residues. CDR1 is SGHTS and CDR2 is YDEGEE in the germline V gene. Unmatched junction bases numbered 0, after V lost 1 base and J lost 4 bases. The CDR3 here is CASSLTSADTQYF. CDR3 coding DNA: TGTGCCAGCAGCTTGACTAGCGCAGATACGCAGTATTTT.

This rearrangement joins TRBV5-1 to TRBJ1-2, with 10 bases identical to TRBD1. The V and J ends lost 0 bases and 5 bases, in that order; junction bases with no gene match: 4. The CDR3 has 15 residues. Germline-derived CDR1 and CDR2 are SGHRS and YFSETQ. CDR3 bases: TGCGCCAGCAGCTTGGAGACAGGGGGCTGGTATGGCTACACCTTC. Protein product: CASSLETGGWYGYTF.

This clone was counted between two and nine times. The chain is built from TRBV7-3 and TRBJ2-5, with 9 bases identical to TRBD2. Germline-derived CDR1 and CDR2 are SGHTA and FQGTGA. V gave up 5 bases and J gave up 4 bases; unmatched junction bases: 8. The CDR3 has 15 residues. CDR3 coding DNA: TGTGCCAGCAGCCCCGCGGGGGGGTCGGGAGAGACCCAGTACTTC. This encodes CASSPAGGSGETQYF.

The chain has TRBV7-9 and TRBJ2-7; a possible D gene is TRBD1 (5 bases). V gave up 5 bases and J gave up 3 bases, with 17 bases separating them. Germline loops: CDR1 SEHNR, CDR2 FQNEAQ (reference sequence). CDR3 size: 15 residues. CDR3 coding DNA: TGTGCCAGCAGCCCCACCCCGACAGACTTCTACGAGCAGTACTTC. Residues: CASSPTPTDFYEQYF.

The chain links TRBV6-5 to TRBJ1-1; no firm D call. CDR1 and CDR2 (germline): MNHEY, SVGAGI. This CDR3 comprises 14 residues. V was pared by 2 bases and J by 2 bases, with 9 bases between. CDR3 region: CASSYLRGNTEAFF. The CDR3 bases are TGTGCCAGCAGTTACCTCCGGGGTAACACTGAAGCTTTCTTT.

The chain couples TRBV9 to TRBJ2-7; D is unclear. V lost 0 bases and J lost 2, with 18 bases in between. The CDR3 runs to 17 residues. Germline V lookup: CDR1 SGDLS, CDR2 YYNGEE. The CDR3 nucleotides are TGTGCCAGCAGCGTAGGAATCAGCGCGTTCGTGGCCTACGAGCAGTACTTC. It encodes CASSVGISAFVAYEQYF. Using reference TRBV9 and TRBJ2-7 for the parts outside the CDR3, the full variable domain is DSGVTQTPKHLITATGQRVTLRCSPRSGDLSVYWYQQSLDQGLQFLIQYYNGEERAKGNILERFSAQQFPDLHSELNLSSLELGDSALYFCASSVGISAFVAYEQYFGPGTRLTVT.

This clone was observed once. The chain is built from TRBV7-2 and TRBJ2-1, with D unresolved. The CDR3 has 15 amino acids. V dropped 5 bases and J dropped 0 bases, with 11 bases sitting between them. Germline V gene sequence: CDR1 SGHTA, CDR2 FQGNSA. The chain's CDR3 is CASSNIASSYNEQFF. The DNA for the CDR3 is TGTGCCAGCAGCAACATTGCTAGCTCCTACAATGAGCAGTTCTTC. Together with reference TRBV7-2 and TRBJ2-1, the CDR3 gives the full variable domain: GAGVSQSPSNKVTEKGKDVELRCDPISGHTALYWYRQSLGQGLEFLIYFQGNSAPDKSGLPSDRFSAERTGGSVSTLTIQRTQQEDSAVYLCASSNIASSYNEQFFGPGTRLTVL.

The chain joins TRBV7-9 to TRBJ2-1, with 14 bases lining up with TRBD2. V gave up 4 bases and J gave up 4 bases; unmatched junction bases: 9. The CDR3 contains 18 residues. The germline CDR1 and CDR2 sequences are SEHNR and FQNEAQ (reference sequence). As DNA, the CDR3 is TGTGCCAGCAGCTCCCGACTAGCGGGAGGGCAGGCATACAATGAGCAGTTCTTC. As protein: CASSSRLAGGQAYNEQFF.

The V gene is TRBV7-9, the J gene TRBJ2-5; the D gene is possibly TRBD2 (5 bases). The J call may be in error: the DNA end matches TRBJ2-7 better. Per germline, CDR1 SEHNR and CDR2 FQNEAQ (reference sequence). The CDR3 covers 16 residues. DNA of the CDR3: TGTGCCAGCAGCCCTAGTACCGGGATTACAACCTACGAGCAGTACTTC. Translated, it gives CASSPSTGITTYEQYF.

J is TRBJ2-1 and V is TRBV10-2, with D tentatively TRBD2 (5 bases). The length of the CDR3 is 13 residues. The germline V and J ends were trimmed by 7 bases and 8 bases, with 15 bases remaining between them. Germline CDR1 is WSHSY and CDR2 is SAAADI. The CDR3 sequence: CASISLRDDEQFF. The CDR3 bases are TGCGCCAGCATCTCGCTGAGGGATGATGAGCAGTTCTTC.

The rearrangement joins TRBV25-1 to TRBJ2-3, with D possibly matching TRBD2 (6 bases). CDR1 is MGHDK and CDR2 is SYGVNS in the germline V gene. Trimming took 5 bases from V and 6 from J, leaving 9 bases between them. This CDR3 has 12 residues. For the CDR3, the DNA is TGTGCCAGCAGTAGCGGAGGGGATACGCAGTATTTT. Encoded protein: CASSSGGDTQYF. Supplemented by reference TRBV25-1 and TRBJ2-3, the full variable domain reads EADIYQTPRYLVIGTGKKITLECSQTMGHDKMYWYQQDPGMELHLIHYSYGVNSTEKGDLSSESTVSRIRTEHFPLTLESARPSHTSQYLCASSSGGDTQYFGPGTRLTVL.

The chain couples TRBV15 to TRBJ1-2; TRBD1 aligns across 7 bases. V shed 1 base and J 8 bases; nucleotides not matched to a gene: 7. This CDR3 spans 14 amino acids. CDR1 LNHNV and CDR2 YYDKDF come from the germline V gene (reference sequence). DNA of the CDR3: TGTGCCACCAGCAGAGTGTACGGGGGACAGGGCTACACCTTC. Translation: CATSRVYGGQGYTF. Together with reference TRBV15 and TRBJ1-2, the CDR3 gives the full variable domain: DAMVIQNPRYQVTQFGKPVTLSCSQTLNHNVMYWYQQKSSQAPKLLFHYYDKDFNNEADTPDNFQSRRPNTSFCFLDIRSPGLGDTAMYLCATSRVYGGQGYTFGSGTRLTVV.

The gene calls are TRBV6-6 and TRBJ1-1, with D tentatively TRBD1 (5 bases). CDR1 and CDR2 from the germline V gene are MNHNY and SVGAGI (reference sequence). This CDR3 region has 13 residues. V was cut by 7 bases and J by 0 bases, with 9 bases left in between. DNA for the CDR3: TGTGCCAGCACCAGACAGATGAACACTGAAGCTTTCTTT. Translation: CASTRQMNTEAFF.

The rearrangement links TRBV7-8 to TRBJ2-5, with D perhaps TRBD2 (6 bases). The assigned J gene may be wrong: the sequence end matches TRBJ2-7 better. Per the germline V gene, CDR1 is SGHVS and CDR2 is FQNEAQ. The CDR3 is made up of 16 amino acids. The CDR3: CASSLVGGVTTYEQYF. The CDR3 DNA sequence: TGTGCCAGCAGCTTAGTGGGGGGTGTTACAACCTACGAGCAGTACTTC.

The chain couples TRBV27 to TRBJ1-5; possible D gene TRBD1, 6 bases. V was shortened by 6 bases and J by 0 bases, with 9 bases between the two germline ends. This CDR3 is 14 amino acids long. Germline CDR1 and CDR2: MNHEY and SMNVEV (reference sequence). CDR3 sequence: CASSGQYSNQPQHF. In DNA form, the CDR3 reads TGTGCCAGCAGCGGACAGTATAGCAATCAGCCCCAGCATTTT.

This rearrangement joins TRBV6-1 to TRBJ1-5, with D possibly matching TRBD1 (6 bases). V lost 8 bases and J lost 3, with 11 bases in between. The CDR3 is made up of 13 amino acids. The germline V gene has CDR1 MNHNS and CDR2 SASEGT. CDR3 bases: TGTGCCAGCGCCGGACAGAACAATCAGCCCCAGCATTTT. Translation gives CASAGQNNQPQHF.

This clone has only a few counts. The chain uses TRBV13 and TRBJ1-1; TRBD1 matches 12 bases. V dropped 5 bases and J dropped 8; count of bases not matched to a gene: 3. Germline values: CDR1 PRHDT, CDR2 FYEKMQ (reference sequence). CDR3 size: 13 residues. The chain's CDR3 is CASSPGTGGEAFF. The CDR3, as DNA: TGTGCCAGCAGCCCGGGGACAGGGGGCGAAGCTTTCTTT.

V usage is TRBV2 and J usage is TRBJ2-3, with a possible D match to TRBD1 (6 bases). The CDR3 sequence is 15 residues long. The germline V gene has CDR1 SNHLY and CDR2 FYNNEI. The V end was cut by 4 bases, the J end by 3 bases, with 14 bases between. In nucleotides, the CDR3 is TGTGCCAGCAGTGTTCAGGGGCTGGCGACAGATACGCAGTATTTT. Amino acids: CASSVQGLATDTQYF.

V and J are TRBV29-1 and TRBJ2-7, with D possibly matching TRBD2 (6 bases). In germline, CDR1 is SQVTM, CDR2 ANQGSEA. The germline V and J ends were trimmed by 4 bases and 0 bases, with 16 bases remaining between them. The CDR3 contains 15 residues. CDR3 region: CSVGAVGRSSYEQYF. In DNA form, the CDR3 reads TGCAGCGTTGGGGCGGTGGGGAGGAGCTCCTACGAGCAGTACTTC.

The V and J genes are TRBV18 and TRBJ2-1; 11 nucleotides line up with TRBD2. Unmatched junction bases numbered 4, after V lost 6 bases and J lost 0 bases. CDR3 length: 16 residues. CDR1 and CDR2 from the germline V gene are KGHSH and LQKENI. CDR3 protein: CASSVLAGGSYNEQFF. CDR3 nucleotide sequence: TGTGCCAGCTCCGTTCTAGCGGGAGGCTCCTACAATGAGCAGTTCTTC.

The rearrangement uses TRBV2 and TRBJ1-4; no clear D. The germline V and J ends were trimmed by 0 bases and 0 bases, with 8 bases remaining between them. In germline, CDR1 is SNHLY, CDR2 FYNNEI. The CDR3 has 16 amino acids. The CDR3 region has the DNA TGTGCCAGCAGTGAAGCGAGGCCTGCAACTAATGAAAAACTGTTTTTT. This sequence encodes CASSEARPATNEKLFF. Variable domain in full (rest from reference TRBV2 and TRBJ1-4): EPEVTQTPSHQVTQMGQEVILRCVPISNHLYFYWYRQILGQKVEFLVSFYNNEISEKSEIFDDQFSVERPDGSNFTLKIRSTKLEDSAMYFCASSEARPATNEKLFFGSGTQLSVL.

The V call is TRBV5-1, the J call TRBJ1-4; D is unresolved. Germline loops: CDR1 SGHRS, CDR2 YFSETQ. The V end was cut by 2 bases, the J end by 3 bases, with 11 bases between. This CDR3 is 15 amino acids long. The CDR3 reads CASSFGVTANEKLFF. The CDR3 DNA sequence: TGCGCCAGCAGCTTCGGGGTTACAGCTAATGAAAAACTGTTTTTT.

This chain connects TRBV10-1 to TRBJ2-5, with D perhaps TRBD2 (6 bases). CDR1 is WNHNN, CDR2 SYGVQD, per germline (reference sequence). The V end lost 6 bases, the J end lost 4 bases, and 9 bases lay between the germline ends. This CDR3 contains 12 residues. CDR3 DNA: TGCGCCAGCAGCGGGGGTACAGAGACCCAGTACTTC. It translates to CASSGGTETQYF.